In this sample, the clone carrying this T cell receptor beta chain turned up a few times. Each CDR3 protein gets one entry after TCRdb re-called the RT-PCR reads with MiXCR. Of roughly 960,000 distinct CDR3 sequences listed, approximately 18% are singletons. The CDR3 runs 12 residues. Losses at the gene ends were 5 bases for V and 7 bases for J; bases not matched to a gene: 5. Germline V lookup: CDR1 DFQATT, CDR2 SNEGSKA (reference sequence). This record comes from a study of patients and donors after allogeneic stem cell transplantation. This sequence was found in a human donor who was either an allogeneic HSCT recipient or a stem cell or donor lymphocyte infusion donor (not recorded which). It is not recorded whose cells these are; they may come from a transplant donor. Sequenced: blood, either unsorted or a sorted T cell fraction (not recorded which). V gene TRBV20-1 combines with J gene TRBJ2-1; 7 bases are shared with TRBD1. The CDR3 region is CSAVRQGNEQFF. CDR3 nucleotides: TGCAGTGCTGTTAGACAGGGAAATGAGCAGTTCTTC.